The 10 T cell receptor beta chains below were found in one sample sequenced in a study of T cell responses to AZD1222 COVID-19 vaccine. Clones were read by immunoSEQ multiplex PCR, and TCRdb kept only the in-frame ones, dropping some. Here the sample spans over 85,000 clones, approximately 90% being singletons. The source material was peripheral blood, sampled on day 0 of AZD1222 vaccination. The receptors come from an adult in good health.

This chain links TRBV28 with TRBJ2-7, with D tentatively TRBD1 or TRBD2 (5 bases each). The CDR3 extends over 15 amino acids. The V end lost 4 bases, the J end lost 7 bases, and 20 bases lay between the germline ends. The germline gives CDR1 MDHEN, CDR2 SYDVKM. This chain's CDR3 is CASSSRNRDLGEQYF. The CDR3 nucleotides are TGTGCCAGCAGTTCAAGAAACCGGGACCTAGGAGAGCAGTACTTC.

The rearrangement uses TRBV18 and TRBJ1-1; possibly TRBD1 for D (6 bases). V was shortened by 3 bases and J by 1 base, with 12 bases between the two germline ends. The CDR3 is made up of 15 amino acids. CDR1 KGHSH and CDR2 LQKENI come from the germline V gene. CDR3 protein: CASSPNGGSNTEAFF. The CDR3 nucleotides are TGTGCCAGCTCACCTAACGGGGGCTCGAACACTGAAGCTTTCTTT.

Concerning this clone: One junction end does not reproduce the germline sequence, and a read error may be involved. The V gene is TRBV6-1, the J gene TRBJ1-6; TRBD1 matches 9 bases. The CDR3 is 15 residues long. Per germline, CDR1 MNHNS and CDR2 SASEGT. CDR3 amino acids: CASSERTGDNAPLHF. The CDR3 DNA follows: TGTGCCAGCAGTGAAAGGACAGGGGATAATGCACCCCTCCACTTT.

The gene calls are TRBV5-6 and TRBJ2-2; 10 nucleotides align to TRBD1. This CDR3 is built from 15 residues. Germline V CDR1 and CDR2: SGHDT, YYEEEE. The trim removed 4 bases at V and 2 bases at J, leaving 2 bases unmatched. CDR3 region: CASSGDRGNTGELFF. The CDR3 DNA follows: TGTGCCAGCAGCGGGGACAGGGGAAACACCGGGGAGCTGTTTTTT.

The genes are TRBV3-1 (or the pseudogene TRBV3-2) and TRBJ1-3; D remains ambiguous. The CDR3 is 12 amino acids. Germline assignment: CDR1 LGHDT and CDR2 YNNKEL (reference sequence). Between the trimmed V and J ends, which lost 4 bases and 7 bases, there was a span of 8 bases. This CDR3 reads CASSLPGNTIYF. CDR3 nucleotide sequence: TGTGCCAGCAGCCTCCCCGGGAACACCATATATTTT.

This chain uses TRBV7-9 with TRBJ2-5; TRBD1 aligns across 10 bases. The junction had 3 bases not matched to a gene; V was cut back by 4 bases and J by 4 bases. Germline V gene data show CDR1 as SEHNR and CDR2 as FQNEAQ (reference sequence). This CDR3 has 14 residues. The CDR3 DNA sequence: TGTGCCAGCAGCTCGGGACAGGGGCGAGAGACCCAGTACTTC. Translating gives CASSSGQGRETQYF.

The rearrangement links TRBV19 to TRBJ2-1; tentatively, D is TRBD2 (5 bases). Germline values: CDR1 LNHDA, CDR2 SQIVND (reference sequence). With 6 bases removed from V and 9 bases from J, the gap between germline ends came to 9 bases. This CDR3 region has 11 residues. CDR3 loop: CASSRGFEQFF. The DNA of the CDR3 is TGTGCCAGTAGCCGGGGTTTTGAGCAGTTCTTC.

This chain links TRBV11-2 with TRBJ2-1; TRBD2 matches 9 bases. V lost 1 base and J lost 0; bases outside the gene matches: 4. The germline V gene has CDR1 SGHAT and CDR2 FQNNGV. The CDR3 runs to 17 residues. In DNA form, the CDR3 reads TGTGCCAGCAGCTTAGGACTAGCGGCCAACTCCTACAATGAGCAGTTCTTC. As protein: CASSLGLAANSYNEQFF.

The rearrangement links TRBV5-1 to TRBJ2-2; D remains unclear. CDR3 length: 13 residues. Germline V lookup: CDR1 SGHRS, CDR2 YFSETQ. V was pared by 0 bases and J by 4 bases, with 4 bases between. In DNA, the CDR3 is TGCGCCAGCAGCTTGGAAAGCACCGGGGAGCTGTTTTTT. This gives the protein CASSLESTGELFF. Full variable domain (outside the CDR3, taken from reference TRBV5-1 and TRBJ2-2): KAGVTQTPRYLIKTRGQQVTLSCSPISGHRSVSWYQQTPGQGLQFLFEYFSETQRNKGNFPGRFSGRQFSNSRSEMNVSTLELGDSALYLCASSLESTGELFFGEGSRLTVL.

The gene calls are TRBV29-1 and TRBJ2-3, with 11 bases aligning to TRBD2. With V trimmed by 5 bases and J by 4 bases, 5 bases remained unmatched. The V gene's germline CDR1 is SQVTM and CDR2 ANQGSEA. The CDR3 has 14 residues. The CDR3 DNA reads TGCAGCGTTTTCCCGGGACTAGCGGCAGATACGCAGTATTTT. Translation gives CSVFPGLAADTQYF.